Following are 2 T cell receptor beta chains from one sample sequenced in a study of tumor-infiltrating lymphocytes in localized non-small cell lung cancer. Assay: immunoSEQ multiplex PCR; the TCRdb copy retains only in-frame clones and omits some. This sample has 13,000 or so clones, with 75% to 85% found just once. Sequenced input: lung tumor tissue. The receptor source for this set is a human donor with non-small cell lung cancer.

V is TRBV5-1 and J is TRBJ2-5; 11 positions match TRBD2. The CDR3 consists of 16 residues. Trimming at V came to 0 bases and at J to 5 bases, leaving 6 bases not matched to a gene. Germline lookup yields CDR1 SGHRS and CDR2 YFSETQ. The CDR3 region is CASSLDVAGGGETQYF. DNA of the CDR3: TGCGCCAGCAGCTTGGACGTAGCGGGAGGGGGGGAGACCCAGTACTTC.

For the CDR3, the DNA is TGTGCCAGCAGCACCGGGACAGGGGTAATGGTAGAGCAGTACTTC. It codes for CASSTGTGVMVEQYF. The rearrangement joins TRBV5-8 to TRBJ2-7; TRBD1 matches 10 bases. Germline CDR1 is SGHTS and CDR2 is YDEGEE. The junction had 11 bases not matched to a gene; V was cut back by 4 bases and J by 7 bases. The CDR3 sequence is 15 residues long.